These T cell receptor beta chains were read from a single sample in a study of blood T cell repertoires in COVID-19. Only in-frame clones appear in the TCRdb table, and some are missing; sequencing was by immunoSEQ multiplex PCR. The repertoire consists of 80,000 to 95,000 clones, with over 70% occurring once and the leading ten covering around a quarter. The sequenced material came from peripheral blood. The receptors here all came from a man older than 75 with active or convalescent COVID-19. The CDR3 runs from the conserved cysteine through the conserved F or W. The order of the fields is CDR3 length, J gene, D gene, V gene, clone size, CDR3 protein, CDR3 DNA. D genes are given only for firm matches. A row's size may be missing; if present it is once, few, many or a size class.

>15|TRBJ2-2|NA|TRBV2|NA
CASSPSRPNTGELFF
TGTGCCAGCTCCCCTAGCCGCCCGAACACCGGGGAGCTGTTTTTT
>14|TRBJ1-5|NA|TRBV5-1|once
CASSPRGGGQPQHF
TGCGCCAGCAGCCCCCGGGGGGGAGGTCAGCCCCAGCATTTT
>15|TRBJ1-4|TRBD1|TRBV6-5|NA
CASSSTPGGYEKLFF
TGTGCCAGCAGTTCTACCCCAGGGGGCTATGAAAAACTGTTTTTT
>15|TRBJ2-7|NA|TRBV6-5|NA
CASSPGQRRGYEQYF
TGTGCCAGCAGCCCCGGACAGCGAAGGGGGTACGAGCAGTACTTC
>17|TRBJ2-5|TRBD2|TRBV3-1/TRBV3-2|NA
CASSQVPGGGVGETQYF
TGTGCCAGCAGCCAAGTTCCGGGCGGGGGGGTTGGCGAGACCCAGTACTTC
>13|TRBJ2-3|NA|TRBV7-9|NA
CASSPTRLYGQYF
TGTGCCAGCAGCCCAACTAGGCTCTATGGGCAGTATTTT
>12|TRBJ2-1|NA|TRBV10-3|once
CAITNLGNEQFF
TGTGCCATCACCAACCTAGGTAATGAGCAGTTCTTC
>14|TRBJ1-3|NA|TRBV29-1|NA
CSVVGGNSGNTIYF
TGCAGCGTTGTAGGAGGGAACTCTGGAAACACCATATATTTT
>14|TRBJ1-1|NA|TRBV11-2|NA
CASSPRGGSTEAFF
TGTGCCAGCAGCCCCCGGGGAGGTAGCACTGAAGCTTTCTTT
>17|TRBJ2-7|NA|TRBV5-1|NA
CASSLVSPSVFSYEQYF
TGCGCCAGCAGCTTGGTATCACCTAGCGTATTCTCCTACGAGCAGTACTTC
>13|TRBJ1-2|NA|TRBV12-3/TRBV12-4|once
CASSQTVYYGYTF
TGTGCCAGCAGTCAGACAGTTTACTATGGCTACACCTTC
>16|TRBJ2-7|TRBD1|TRBV5-4|few
CASSSEGAGSAYEQYF
TGTGCCAGCAGCTCCGAGGGGGCAGGGTCCGCCTACGAGCAGTACTTC
>17|TRBJ2-3|TRBD2|TRBV2|NA
CASSPADSAGGTDTQYF
TGTGCCAGCAGTCCAGCGGACTCGGCGGGAGGCACAGATACGCAGTATTTT
>15|TRBJ2-5|NA|TRBV4-3|NA
CASSRRAGGQETQYF
TGCGCCAGCAGCCGTCGTGCAGGGGGGCAAGAGACCCAGTACTTC
>20|TRBJ2-6|TRBD1|TRBV3-1/TRBV3-2|NA
CASSLVRDRTHFSGANVLTF
TGTGCCAGCAGCCTCGTCCGGGACAGGACTCACTTCTCTGGGGCCAACGTCCTGACTTTC
>15|TRBJ1-2|TRBD1|TRBV10-1|once
CASSDSRTGPYGYTF
TGCGCCAGCAGTGATAGCAGGACAGGCCCCTATGGCTACACCTTC
>15|TRBJ2-7|TRBD1|TRBV19|NA
CASRPPGQGDNEQYF
TGTGCCAGTAGGCCTCCGGGACAGGGTGACAACGAGCAGTACTTC
>14|TRBJ1-1|TRBD1|TRBV19|NA
CASSEAGGRTEAFF
TGTGCCAGTAGTGAGGCAGGGGGCAGGACTGAAGCTTTCTTT
>12|TRBJ2-7|TRBD2|TRBV6-6|many
CASSSPSAGAHF
TGTGCCAGCAGTTCCCCTTCAGCGGGGGCACACTTC
>13|TRBJ1-2|NA|TRBV27|NA
CASRGRVNYGYTF
TGTGCCAGCAGGGGCAGGGTTAACTATGGCTACACCTTC
>11|TRBJ1-1|NA|TRBV30|NA
CAWSGGYGAFF
TGTGCCTGGAGTGGAGGGTACGGAGCTTTCTTT
>12|TRBJ2-3|TRBD2|TRBV6-5|NA
CAVSPPGGTQYF
TGTGCCGTCTCACCTCCGGGGGGTACGCAGTATTTT
>14|TRBJ2-7|NA|TRBV12-5|NA
CASGSRGWDGEQYF
TGTGCTAGTGGTTCCAGGGGTTGGGACGGCGAGCAGTACTTC
>12|TRBJ1-6|NA|TRBV30|NA
CAWQGSNSPLHF
TGTGCCTGGCAGGGGAGTAATTCACCCCTCCACTTT
>14|TRBJ2-7|TRBD1|TRBV18|NA
CASSAGTGIYEQYF
TGTGCCAGCTCCGCCGGGACAGGAATCTACGAGCAGTACTTC
>13|TRBJ2-2|TRBD1|TRBV19|few
CASNKGAGGELFF
TGTGCCAGTAATAAGGGGGCAGGCGGGGAGCTGTTTTTT
>15|TRBJ2-2|TRBD2|TRBV19|NA
CASSSRGGSPGELFF
TGTGCCAGTAGCTCCCGGGGGGGGTCCCCCGGGGAGCTGTTTTTT
>12|TRBJ1-2|NA|TRBV10-3|NA
CAISTNGGAYTF
TGTGCCATCAGTACTAACGGGGGTGCCTACACCTTC
>15|TRBJ1-2|TRBD1|TRBV30|NA
CAWSPTPEGAYGYTF
TGTGCCTGGAGTCCGACGCCCGAGGGGGCCTATGGCTACACCTTC
>15|TRBJ2-7|TRBD1|TRBV5-1|NA
CASSPGTGANYEQYF
TGCGCCAGCAGCCCAGGGACAGGGGCGAACTACGAGCAGTACTTC
>12|TRBJ2-7|NA|TRBV18|NA
CASSAPRGEQYF
TGTGCCAGCTCGGCCCCCCGGGGGGAGCAGTACTTC
>14|TRBJ2-6|NA|TRBV7-9|medium-sized
CASSLAGLANVLTF
TGTGCCAGCAGCTTAGCCGGTTTGGCCAACGTCCTGACTTTC
>15|TRBJ1-6|NA|TRBV7-8|NA
CASSARRQSNSPLHF
TGTGCCAGCAGCGCCCGCCGACAGTCTAATTCACCCCTCCACTTT
>14|TRBJ2-7|TRBD1|TRBV5-6|NA
CASSPGQGRYEQYF
TGTGCCAGCAGCCCGGGACAGGGAAGATACGAGCAGTACTTC
>13|TRBJ2-7|TRBD1|TRBV28|NA
CASRTPGQGPQYF
TGTGCCAGCAGAACCCCGGGACAGGGTCCTCAGTACTTC
>14|TRBJ1-1|NA|TRBV7-9|NA
CASREQAWGAEAFF
TGTGCCAGCAGGGAACAGGCTTGGGGGGCTGAAGCTTTCTTT
>15|TRBJ2-7|NA|TRBV15|NA
CATSREPGDSYEQYF
TGTGCCACCAGCAGGGAGCCCGGAGACAGCTACGAGCAGTACTTC
>15|TRBJ2-3|NA|TRBV5-6|once
CASSFRGRGTDTQYF
TGTGCCAGCAGCTTCCGGGGAAGGGGCACAGATACGCAGTATTTT
>15|TRBJ2-3|TRBD2|TRBV11-3|NA
CASSPGTRGTDTQYF
TGTGCCAGCAGCCCCGGGACTAGAGGCACAGATACGCAGTATTTT
>14|TRBJ1-1|TRBD1|TRBV24-1|NA
CATSGRTGNTEAFF
TGTGCCACCAGTGGCCGGACAGGAAACACTGAAGCTTTCTTT
>13|TRBJ2-1|NA|TRBV19|NA
CASSIERQQEQFF
TGTGCCAGTAGTATAGAACGACAGCAAGAGCAGTTCTTC
>15|TRBJ2-7|TRBD2|TRBV18|few
CASSGRQRGLGEQYF
TGTGCCAGCTCAGGGAGGCAGCGGGGGCTCGGCGAGCAGTACTTC
>14|TRBJ1-4|NA|TRBV7-9|NA
CASSSGGAGEKLFF
TGTGCCAGCAGCAGCGGAGGGGCGGGCGAAAAACTGTTTTTT
>10|TRBJ2-7|NA|TRBV28|NA
CASSSGEQYF
TGTGCCAGCAGTTCGGGCGAGCAGTACTTC
>16|TRBJ1-2|TRBD1|TRBV3-1/TRBV3-2|NA
CASSQVRQGGGYGYTF
TGTGCCAGCAGCCAAGTCCGACAGGGGGGAGGCTATGGCTACACCTTC
>16|TRBJ1-6|TRBD1|TRBV28|NA
CASRHRGISYNSPLHF
TGTGCCAGCAGACACAGGGGGATCTCCTATAATTCACCCCTCCACTTT
>13|TRBJ2-7|TRBD2|TRBV10-3|once
CAISAGLAGEQYF
TGTGCCATCAGTGCAGGACTAGCGGGCGAGCAGTACTTC
>14|TRBJ1-2|TRBD1|TRBV28|NA
CASSWSQGAYGYTF
TGTGCCAGCAGTTGGTCCCAGGGGGCCTATGGCTACACCTTC
>13|TRBJ2-1|NA|TRBV18|NA
CASSPTGYNEQFF
TGTGCCAGCTCACCTACGGGATACAATGAGCAGTTCTTC
>14|TRBJ1-2|TRBD1|TRBV5-4|NA
CASSFNRGGYGYTF
TGTGCCAGCAGCTTTAACAGGGGGGGCTATGGCTACACCTTC